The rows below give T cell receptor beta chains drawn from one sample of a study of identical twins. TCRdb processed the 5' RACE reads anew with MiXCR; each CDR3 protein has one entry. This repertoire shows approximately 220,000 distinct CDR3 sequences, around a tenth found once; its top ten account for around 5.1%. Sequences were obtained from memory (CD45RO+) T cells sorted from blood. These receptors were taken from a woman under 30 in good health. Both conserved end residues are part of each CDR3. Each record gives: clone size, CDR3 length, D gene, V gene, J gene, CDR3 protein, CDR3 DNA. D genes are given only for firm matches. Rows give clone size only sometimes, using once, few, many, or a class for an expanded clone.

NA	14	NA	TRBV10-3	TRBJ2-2	CAISAGSHTGELFF	TGTGCCATCAGCGCAGGGAGTCACACCGGGGAGCTGTTTTTT
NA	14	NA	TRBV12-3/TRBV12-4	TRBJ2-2	CASSFLTNAGELFF	TGTGCCAGCAGTTTTCTCACGAACGCCGGGGAGCTGTTTTTT
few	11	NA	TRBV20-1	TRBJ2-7	CSAGPSYEQYF	TGCAGTGCCGGACCATCCTACGAGCAGTACTTC
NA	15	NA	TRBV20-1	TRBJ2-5	CSATRGVGRWETQYF	TGCAGTGCAACTCGAGGAGTCGGGCGGTGGGAGACCCAGTACTTC
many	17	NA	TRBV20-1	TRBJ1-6	CSARDDRGTHARGPLHF	TGCAGTGCTAGAGATGATCGAGGGACGCACGCTCGGGGACCCCTCCACTTT
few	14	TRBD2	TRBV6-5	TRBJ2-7	CASSYSGSGTEQYF	TGTGCCAGCAGTTATTCTGGTAGCGGGACCGAGCAGTACTTC
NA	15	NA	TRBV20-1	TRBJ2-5	CSATRPRGKGETQYF	TGCAGTGCTACCCGCCCTAGAGGGAAGGGCGAGACCCAGTACTTC
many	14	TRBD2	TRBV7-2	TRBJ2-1	CASSLFASGDEQFF	TGTGCCAGCAGCTTATTCGCTAGCGGGGACGAGCAGTTCTTC
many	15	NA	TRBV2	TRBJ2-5	CASSEATHSQETQYF	TGTGCCAGCAGTGAAGCGACACACTCCCAAGAGACCCAGTACTTC
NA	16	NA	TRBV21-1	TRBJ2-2	CASSKAGPPNTGELFF	TGTGCCAGCAGCAAAGCCGGACCGCCGAACACCGGGGAGCTGTTTTTT
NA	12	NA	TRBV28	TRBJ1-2	CASTRDGFGYTF	TGTGCCAGCACAAGGGACGGTTTCGGCTACACCTTC
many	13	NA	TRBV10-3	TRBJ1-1	CAIREDGFTEAFF	TGTGCCATCAGGGAAGATGGGTTCACTGAAGCTTTCTTT
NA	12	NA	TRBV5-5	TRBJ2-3	CASSLGAHTQYF	TGTGCCAGCAGCCTAGGGGCCCATACGCAGTATTTT
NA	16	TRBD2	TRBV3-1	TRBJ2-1	CASSSYSGGASNEQFF	TGTGCCAGCAGCTCATATAGCGGGGGGGCTTCGAATGAGCAGTTCTTC
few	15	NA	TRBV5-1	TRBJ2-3	CASSLRGPHTDTQYF	TGCGCCAGCAGCTTGCGGGGGCCGCACACAGATACGCAGTATTTT
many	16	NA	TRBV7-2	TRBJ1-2	CASRSIRGASNYGYTF	TGTGCCAGCAGGTCGATACGGGGCGCTTCTAACTATGGCTACACCTTC
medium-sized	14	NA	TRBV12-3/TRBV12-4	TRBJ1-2	CASSLGPLRGGYTF	TGTGCCAGCAGTTTAGGGCCCCTGAGGGGGGGCTACACCTTC
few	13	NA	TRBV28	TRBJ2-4	CASNPGAKNIQYF	TGTGCCAGCAACCCGGGGGCCAAAAACATTCAGTACTTC
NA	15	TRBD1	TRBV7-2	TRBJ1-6	CASSAATGGNSPLHF	TGTGCCAGCAGCGCCGCGACAGGGGGTAATTCACCCCTCCACTTT
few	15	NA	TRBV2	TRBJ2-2	CASRDGSKDTGELFF	TGTGCCAGCAGAGACGGGAGTAAAGACACCGGGGAGCTGTTTTTT
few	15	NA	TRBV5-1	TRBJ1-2	CASSLAGGRGDGYTF	TGCGCCAGCAGCTTGGCGGGGGGGAGAGGAGATGGCTACACCTTC
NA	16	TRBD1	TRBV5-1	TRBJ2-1	CASSLARQGSYNEQFF	TGCGCCAGCAGCTTGGCCCGACAGGGATCCTACAATGAGCAGTTCTTC
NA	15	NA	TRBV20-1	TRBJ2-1	CSARDSSSPNNEQFF	TGCAGTGCTAGAGATAGTAGTTCACCCAACAATGAGCAGTTCTTC
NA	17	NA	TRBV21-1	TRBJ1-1	CASSKLTGHPCVAEAFF	TGTGCCAGCAGCAAATTAACAGGGCATCCCTGCGTAGCTGAAGCTTTCTTT
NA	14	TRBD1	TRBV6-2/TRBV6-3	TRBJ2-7	CASTLTGSTYEQYF	TGTGCCAGCACCCTGACAGGGTCAACCTACGAGCAGTACTTC
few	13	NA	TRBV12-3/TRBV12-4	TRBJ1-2	CASSLGRIYGYTF	TGTGCCAGCAGTTTAGGTCGTATCTATGGCTACACCTTC
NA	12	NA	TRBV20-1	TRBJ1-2	CSARSMRDGYTF	TGCAGTGCTAGATCGATGAGGGATGGCTACACCTTC
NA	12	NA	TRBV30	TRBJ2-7	CAWSLTHYEQYF	TGTGCCTGGAGTCTTACACACTACGAGCAGTACTTC
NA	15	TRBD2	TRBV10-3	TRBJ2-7	CAISDPGGPGYEQYF	TGTGCCATCAGTGACCCGGGGGGACCGGGATACGAGCAGTACTTC
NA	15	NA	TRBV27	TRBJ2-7	CASSLRRTVPYEQYF	TGTGCCAGCAGTTTACGGCGGACAGTTCCCTACGAGCAGTACTTC
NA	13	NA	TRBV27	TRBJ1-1	CASSNGMNTEAFF	TGTGCCAGCAGCAATGGAATGAACACTGAAGCTTTCTTT
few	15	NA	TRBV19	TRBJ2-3	CASSRTLYNTDTQYF	TGTGCCAGTAGCAGGACTCTATACAACACAGATACGCAGTATTTT
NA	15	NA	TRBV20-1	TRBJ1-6	CSARDPLRGNSPLHF	TGCAGTGCTAGAGATCCCCTGAGGGGAAATTCACCCCTCCACTTT
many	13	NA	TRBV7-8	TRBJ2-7	CASSLGASAPSYF	TGTGCCAGCAGCTTAGGGGCCTCCGCACCATCGTACTTC
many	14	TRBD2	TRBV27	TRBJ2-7	CASSLTSGSHEQYF	TGTGCCAGCAGTTTAACTAGCGGGAGCCACGAGCAGTACTTC
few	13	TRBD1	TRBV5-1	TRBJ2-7	CASSLEDRGEQYF	TGCGCCAGCAGCTTGGAGGACAGGGGCGAGCAGTACTTC
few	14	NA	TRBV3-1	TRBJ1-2	CASSQLPAGKGYTF	TGTGCCAGCAGCCAATTGCCGGCAGGGAAGGGCTACACCTTC
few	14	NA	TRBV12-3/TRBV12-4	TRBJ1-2	CASSSTIPNYGYTF	TGTGCCAGCAGTTCCACAATTCCTAACTATGGCTACACCTTC
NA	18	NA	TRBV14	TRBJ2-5	CASSQELTWTNLGETQYF	TGTGCCAGCAGCCAAGAATTGACTTGGACAAACCTCGGGGAGACCCAGTACTTC
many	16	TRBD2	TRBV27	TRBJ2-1	CASSLERERSSNEQFF	TGTGCCAGCAGTTTGGAGCGGGAGCGATCGTCCAATGAGCAGTTCTTC